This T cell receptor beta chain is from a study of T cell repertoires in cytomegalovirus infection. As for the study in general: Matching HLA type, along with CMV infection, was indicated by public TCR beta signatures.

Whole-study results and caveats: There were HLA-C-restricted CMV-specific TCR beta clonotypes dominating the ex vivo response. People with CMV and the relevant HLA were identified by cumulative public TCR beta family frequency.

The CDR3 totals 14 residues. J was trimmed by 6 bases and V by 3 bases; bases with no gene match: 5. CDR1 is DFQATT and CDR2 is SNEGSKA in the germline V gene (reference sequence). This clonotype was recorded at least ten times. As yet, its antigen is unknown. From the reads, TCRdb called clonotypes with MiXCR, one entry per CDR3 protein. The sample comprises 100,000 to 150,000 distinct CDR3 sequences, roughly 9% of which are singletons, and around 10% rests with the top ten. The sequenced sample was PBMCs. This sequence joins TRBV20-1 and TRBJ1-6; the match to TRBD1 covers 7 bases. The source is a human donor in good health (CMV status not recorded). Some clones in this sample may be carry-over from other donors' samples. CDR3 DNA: TGCAGTGCTAGGGCCGGGACAGCTAATTCACCCCTCCACTTT. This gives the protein CSARAGTANSPLHF.